A selection of T cell receptor beta chains follows, all from one sample in a study of T cell responses to AZD1222 COVID-19 vaccine. This table comes from immunoSEQ multiplex PCR, and its TCRdb copy is limited to in-frame clones, with some not included. The repertoire holds about 110,000 clones, with roughly nine tenths as singletons. The source material was peripheral blood, sampled on day 0 of MenACWY control vaccination. The receptors were sampled from an adult in good health. The CDR3 runs from the conserved cysteine through the conserved F or W. The D gene is left open where the match is weak. Some rows have no size entry. The others give once, few or many, or a class for an expanded clone.

CDR3aa: CASAAQGVWAEAFF; CDR3nt: TGTGCCAGCGCAGCCCAGGGGGTATGGGCTGAAGCTTTCTTT; d_gene: TRBD1; len: 14; abundance: few; v_gene: TRBV27; j_gene: TRBJ1-1
CDR3aa: CSAAIAGGYGYTF; CDR3nt: TGCAGCGCCGCCATTGCTGGTGGCTATGGCTACACCTTC; d_gene: -; len: 13; abundance: -; v_gene: TRBV29-1; j_gene: TRBJ1-2
CDR3aa: CAWSPGLAGLGDTQYF; CDR3nt: TGTGCCTGGAGCCCGGGACTAGCAGGTCTTGGAGATACGCAGTATTTT; d_gene: TRBD2; len: 16; abundance: -; v_gene: TRBV30; j_gene: TRBJ2-3
CDR3aa: CASRLARGGSMNTEAFF; CDR3nt: TGTGCCAGCAGGTTGGCAAGGGGGGGCAGCATGAACACTGAAGCTTTCTTT; d_gene: -; len: 17; abundance: -; v_gene: TRBV5-4; j_gene: TRBJ1-1
CDR3aa: CASSYSFSGGPYEQYF; CDR3nt: TGTGCCAGCAGTTACTCGTTTAGCGGGGGCCCCTACGAGCAGTACTTC; d_gene: TRBD2; len: 16; abundance: -; v_gene: TRBV6-5; j_gene: TRBJ2-7
CDR3aa: CASSPSGVFTEAFF; CDR3nt: TGTGCCAGCAGTCCTTCGGGGGTTTTCACTGAAGCTTTCTTT; d_gene: -; len: 14; abundance: -; v_gene: TRBV27; j_gene: TRBJ1-1
CDR3aa: CASSQSLGQEGYEQYF; CDR3nt: TGCGCCAGCAGCCAGAGCCTGGGACAGGAGGGCTACGAGCAGTACTTC; d_gene: TRBD1; len: 16; abundance: -; v_gene: TRBV4-1; j_gene: TRBJ2-7
CDR3aa: CASSPHNYEQYF; CDR3nt: TGTGCCAGCAGCCCTCACAACTACGAGCAGTACTTC; d_gene: -; len: 12; abundance: -; v_gene: TRBV14; j_gene: TRBJ2-7
CDR3aa: CAISESRTASGNTIYF; CDR3nt: TGTGCCATCAGTGAATCTAGGACAGCCTCTGGAAACACCATATATTTT; d_gene: -; len: 16; abundance: -; v_gene: TRBV10-3; j_gene: TRBJ1-3
CDR3aa: CASSQESQGGNEKLFF; CDR3nt: TGCGCCAGCAGCCAAGAGTCCCAGGGAGGTAATGAAAAACTGTTTTTT; d_gene: -; len: 16; abundance: -; v_gene: TRBV4-3; j_gene: TRBJ1-4
CDR3aa: CASSLGQAYSGNTIYF; CDR3nt: TGTGCCAGCAGCTTGGGACAGGCCTATTCTGGAAACACCATATATTTT; d_gene: -; len: 16; abundance: -; v_gene: TRBV5-6; j_gene: TRBJ1-3
CDR3aa: CASSSGQGLQPQHF; CDR3nt: TGTGCCAGCTCCTCAGGGCAGGGGCTACAGCCCCAGCATTTT; d_gene: -; len: 14; abundance: -; v_gene: TRBV9; j_gene: TRBJ1-5
CDR3aa: CASSRLGGYEQYF; CDR3nt: TGTGCCAGCAGCCGTCTAGGAGGGTACGAGCAGTACTTC; d_gene: -; len: 13; abundance: -; v_gene: TRBV3-1/TRBV3-2; j_gene: TRBJ2-7
CDR3aa: CASSPPAYNEQFF; CDR3nt: TGTGCCAGCAGTCCCCCGGCCTACAATGAGCAGTTCTTC; d_gene: -; len: 13; abundance: -; v_gene: TRBV12-3/TRBV12-4; j_gene: TRBJ2-1
CDR3aa: CASRGTGVRQETQYF; CDR3nt: TGTGCCAGCCGGGGGACAGGGGTCCGCCAAGAGACCCAGTACTTC; d_gene: TRBD1; len: 15; abundance: -; v_gene: TRBV6-5; j_gene: TRBJ2-5
CDR3aa: CASSLGSLRHQYQETQYF; CDR3nt: TGTGCCAGCAGCTTAGGGTCTTTAAGACACCAGTACCAAGAGACCCAGTACTTC; d_gene: -; len: 18; abundance: -; v_gene: TRBV7-2; j_gene: TRBJ2-5
CDR3aa: CASSLLGVYEQYF; CDR3nt: TGTGCCAGCAGCTTGCTCGGGGTCTACGAGCAGTACTTC; d_gene: -; len: 13; abundance: -; v_gene: TRBV5-5; j_gene: TRBJ2-7
CDR3aa: CASSLATGTGAHQPQHF; CDR3nt: TGTGCCAGCAGCTTAGCTACCGGGACAGGGGCTCATCAGCCCCAGCATTTT; d_gene: TRBD1; len: 17; abundance: -; v_gene: TRBV5-6; j_gene: TRBJ1-5
CDR3aa: CASSKRGSENIQYF; CDR3nt: TGCGCCAGCTCTAAGCGGGGCTCTGAAAACATTCAGTACTTC; d_gene: TRBD2; len: 14; abundance: -; v_gene: TRBV10-1; j_gene: TRBJ2-4
CDR3aa: CASSLSRRGSGNTIYF; CDR3nt: TGTGCCAGCAGTTTATCCCGCAGGGGCTCTGGAAACACCATATATTTT; d_gene: -; len: 16; abundance: -; v_gene: TRBV27; j_gene: TRBJ1-3
CDR3aa: CAWSVLHSYLGSSGANVLTF; CDR3nt: TGTGCCTGGAGTGTCCTCCATTCTTACCTAGGGAGCTCTGGGGCCAACGTCCTGACTTTC; d_gene: -; len: 20; abundance: -; v_gene: TRBV30; j_gene: TRBJ2-6
CDR3aa: CASSPPAGPYGYTF; CDR3nt: TGTGCCAGCTCACCACCGGCAGGGCCGTATGGCTACACCTTC; d_gene: -; len: 14; abundance: -; v_gene: TRBV18; j_gene: TRBJ1-2
CDR3aa: CASSRHSVSSYNSPLHF; CDR3nt: TGTGCCAGTAGTCGACACAGCGTTAGCTCCTATAATTCACCCCTCCACTTT; d_gene: -; len: 17; abundance: -; v_gene: TRBV19; j_gene: TRBJ1-6
CDR3aa: CASSLGSYEQYF; CDR3nt: TGTGCCAGCAGCTTAGGGTCCTACGAGCAGTACTTC; d_gene: -; len: 12; abundance: -; v_gene: TRBV7-9; j_gene: TRBJ2-7
CDR3aa: CAWSVRGEAFF; CDR3nt: TGTGCCTGGAGTGTACGTGGTGAAGCTTTCTTT; d_gene: -; len: 11; abundance: once; v_gene: TRBV30; j_gene: TRBJ1-1
CDR3aa: CASSGHNTGELFF; CDR3nt: TGTGCCAGCAGCGGTCACAACACCGGGGAGCTGTTTTTT; d_gene: -; len: 13; abundance: -; v_gene: TRBV9; j_gene: TRBJ2-2
CDR3aa: CASSYGDSRYEQYF; CDR3nt: TGTGCCAGCAGTTACGGCGACAGCCGATACGAGCAGTACTTC; d_gene: -; len: 14; abundance: -; v_gene: TRBV6-2/TRBV6-3; j_gene: TRBJ2-7
CDR3aa: CASSLSDRLNSPLHF; CDR3nt: TGTGCCAGCAGTTTATCTGACAGGCTGAATTCACCCCTCCACTTT; d_gene: -; len: 15; abundance: -; v_gene: TRBV28; j_gene: TRBJ1-6
CDR3aa: CASLGRGRNNEQFF; CDR3nt: TGTGCCAGCCTTGGCCGGGGGCGGAATAATGAGCAGTTCTTC; d_gene: -; len: 14; abundance: -; v_gene: TRBV5-6; j_gene: TRBJ2-1
CDR3aa: CASSGLEGEISGNTIYF; CDR3nt: TGTGCCAGCAGCGGACTTGAGGGGGAAATATCTGGAAACACCATATATTTT; d_gene: -; len: 17; abundance: -; v_gene: TRBV7-6; j_gene: TRBJ1-3
CDR3aa: CASSQTSQGSNYGYTF; CDR3nt: TGTGCCAGCTCACAAACATCGCAGGGTTCTAACTATGGCTACACCTTC; d_gene: -; len: 16; abundance: -; v_gene: TRBV18; j_gene: TRBJ1-2
CDR3aa: CASRGGESTDTQYF; CDR3nt: TGCGCCAGCAGAGGCGGGGAAAGCACAGATACGCAGTATTTT; d_gene: -; len: 14; abundance: -; v_gene: TRBV5-1; j_gene: TRBJ2-3